The 10 T cell receptor beta chains reported below all come from one sample, sequenced in a study of Tregs in tolerant kidney transplant recipients. Assay used: immunoSEQ multiplex PCR; TCRdb lists only in-frame clones, some missing. This table has about 19,000 clones, 65% appearing once. Their antigen targets remain unknown. The specimen sequenced was Tregs from blood cultured with allogeneic cells. The receptors were gathered from a human donor in good health.

The chain has TRBV5-4 and TRBJ2-5; 8 bases align to TRBD1. CDR1 and CDR2 (germline): SGHNT, YYREEE (reference sequence). This CDR3 region has 13 residues. V shed 3 bases and J 5 bases; nucleotides not matched to a gene: 3. CDR3 amino acids: CASSSGGWETQYF. CDR3 nucleotide sequence: TGTGCCAGCAGCTCAGGGGGCTGGGAGACCCAGTACTTC.

V gene TRBV7-8 combines with J gene TRBJ1-5; no definite D call. The CDR3 extends over 15 amino acids. Germline loops: CDR1 SGHVS, CDR2 FQNEAQ. Deletions cut 1 base from V and 0 bases from J, with 7 bases between. The CDR3 loop reads CASSLVFHSNQPQHF. The DNA of the CDR3 is TGTGCCAGCAGCTTAGTGTTTCATAGCAATCAGCCCCAGCATTTT.

The chain combines TRBV29-1 with TRBJ2-4; D is perhaps TRBD1 (5 bases). The CDR3 is 13 amino acids. V gave up 2 bases and J gave up 2 bases, with 7 bases separating them. From germline, CDR1 is SQVTM and CDR2 ANQGSEA. The CDR3 region has the DNA TGCAGCGTTGAACAGGGTTCCAAAAACATTCAGTACTTC. This codes for CSVEQGSKNIQYF. The whole variable domain, remainder taken from reference TRBV29-1 and TRBJ2-4, is SAVISQKPSRDICQRGTSLTIQCQVDSQVTMMFWYRQQPGQSLTLIATANQGSEATYESGFVIDKFPISRPNLTFSTLTVSNMSPEDSSIYLCSVEQGSKNIQYFGAGTRLSVL.

The V and J genes are TRBV10-3 and TRBJ1-3; 8 bases align to TRBD1. V shed 6 bases and J 2 bases; nucleotides not matched to a gene: 0. The germline V gene has CDR1 ENHRY and CDR2 SYGVKD. The CDR3 is 13 residues long. Here the CDR3 reads CAIRTGAGNTIYF. CDR3 DNA: TGTGCCATCAGGACAGGGGCTGGAAACACCATATATTTT.

This clone was detected a few times. The rearrangement uses TRBV7-9 and TRBJ2-3; no clear D. Germline-derived CDR1 and CDR2 are SEHNR and FQNEAQ (reference sequence). The germline V and J ends were trimmed by 5 bases and 9 bases, with 12 bases remaining between them. The length of the CDR3 is 12 residues. CDR3 sequence: CASSPVLFTQYF. As DNA, the CDR3 is TGTGCCAGCAGCCCTGTTCTGTTCACGCAGTATTTT. Filled out from reference TRBV7-9 and TRBJ2-3, the complete variable domain reads DTGVSQNPRHKITKRGQNVTFRCDPISEHNRLYWYRQTLGQGPEFLTYFQNEAQLEKSRLLSDRFSAERPKGSFSTLEIQRTEQGDSAMYLCASSPVLFTQYFGPGTRLTVL.

The chain links TRBV30 to TRBJ2-2; D might be TRBD1 (5 bases). Between the trimmed V and J ends, which lost 0 bases and 6 bases, there was a span of 11 bases. From germline, CDR1 is GTSNPN and CDR2 SVGIG (reference sequence). The CDR3 extends over 14 amino acids. The CDR3 loop is CAWSVIGAPGELFF. DNA of the CDR3: TGTGCCTGGAGTGTAATAGGGGCACCCGGGGAGCTGTTTTTT.

The V call is TRBV5-5, the J call TRBJ2-1; 9 bases map to TRBD2. The CDR3 contains 17 residues. J lost 5 bases, V lost 3 bases, and 12 bases had no gene match. The germline gives CDR1 SGHKS, CDR2 YYEKEE (reference sequence). For the CDR3, the DNA is TGTGCCAGCAGCTCTAATAAGCTAGCGGGAAGCGACAATGAGCAGTTCTTC. As protein: CASSSNKLAGSDNEQFF.

V usage is TRBV10-1 and J usage is TRBJ1-1; D unclear. V was shortened by 7 bases and J by 4 bases, with 25 bases between the two germline ends. This CDR3 contains 17 residues. Germline V gives CDR1 WNHNN, CDR2 SYGVQD (reference sequence). Written as DNA, the CDR3 is TGCGCCAGCACCCAAGGTCGGGCAGTCGTAAACTTCACTGAAGCTTTCTTT. Amino acids: CASTQGRAVVNFTEAFF.

This chain joins TRBV5-1 and TRBJ1-2; TRBD1 matches 7 bases. There are 13 residues in the CDR3. J was trimmed by 7 bases and V by 3 bases; bases with no gene match: 6. CDR1 and CDR2 (germline): SGHRS, YFSETQ. The CDR3 DNA follows: TGCGCCAGCAGCTGGGACAGCCCTAGTGGCTACACCTTC. Translation gives CASSWDSPSGYTF.

The chain recombines TRBV5-5 with TRBJ2-2, with 7 bases that match TRBD2. Germline CDR1 reads SGHKS; CDR2 reads YYEKEE (reference sequence). The V and J ends lost 1 base and 6 bases, in that order; junction bases with no gene match: 9. This CDR3 is 16 amino acids long. The CDR3 DNA reads TGTGCCAGCAGCTTGTTCGGCGGGAGTGGGGCCGGGGAGCTGTTTTTT. Translated, it gives CASSLFGGSGAGELFF.